This TCR beta chain was captured by sequencing in a study of T-cell reconstitution after alpha-beta-depleted transplantation in children. This clonotype showed up many times. Unique molecular identifiers were incorporated when the TCRbeta library was constructed. MiXCR, run by TCRdb on the PCR reads, gives a single entry per CDR3 protein. The sample includes around 92,000 distinct CDR3 sequences, more than 10% seen only once; the top ten take 14%. The receptor's source is a human donor who donated a stem cell graft to a child with inherited bone marrow failure. Source: PBMCs from the stem cell graft donor, taken from the stem cell graft.

The CDR3, as DNA: TGTGCCAGCTCTCTGGTTACGGGGACTAATGAAAAACTGTTTTTT. This codes for CASSLVTGTNEKLFF. J is TRBJ1-4 and V is TRBV18; D uncertain. CDR1 and CDR2 from the germline V gene are KGHSH and LQKENI. Trimming pared 6 bases from V and 2 bases from J, leaving 13 bases between. The CDR3 spans 15 residues.